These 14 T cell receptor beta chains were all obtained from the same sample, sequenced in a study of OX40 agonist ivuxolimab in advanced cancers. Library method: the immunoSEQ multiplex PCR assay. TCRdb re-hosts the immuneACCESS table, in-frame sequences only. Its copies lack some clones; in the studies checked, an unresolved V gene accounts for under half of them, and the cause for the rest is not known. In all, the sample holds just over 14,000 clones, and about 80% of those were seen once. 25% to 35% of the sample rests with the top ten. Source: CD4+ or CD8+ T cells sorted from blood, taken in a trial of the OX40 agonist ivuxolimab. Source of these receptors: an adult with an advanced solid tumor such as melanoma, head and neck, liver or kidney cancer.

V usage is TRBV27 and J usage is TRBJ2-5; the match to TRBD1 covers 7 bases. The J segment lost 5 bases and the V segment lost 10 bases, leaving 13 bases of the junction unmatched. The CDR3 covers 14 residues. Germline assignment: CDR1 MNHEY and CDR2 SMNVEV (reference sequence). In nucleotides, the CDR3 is TGTGCCACCGGTCCCGTAGGGGGCGAGGAGACCCAGTACTTC. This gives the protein CATGPVGGEETQYF.

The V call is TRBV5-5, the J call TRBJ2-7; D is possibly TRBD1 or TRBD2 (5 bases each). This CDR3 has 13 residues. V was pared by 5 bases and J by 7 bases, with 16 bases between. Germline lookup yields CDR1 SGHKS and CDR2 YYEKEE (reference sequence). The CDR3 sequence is CASRAPSGQEQYF. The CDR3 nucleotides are TGTGCCAGCAGGGCCCCTTCGGGGCAGGAGCAGTACTTC.

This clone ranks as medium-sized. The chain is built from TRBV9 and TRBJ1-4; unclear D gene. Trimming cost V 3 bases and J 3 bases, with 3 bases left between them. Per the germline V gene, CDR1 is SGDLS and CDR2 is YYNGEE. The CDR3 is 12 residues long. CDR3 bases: TGTGCCAGCAGCGCGGCTAATGAAAAACTGTTTTTT. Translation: CASSAANEKLFF.

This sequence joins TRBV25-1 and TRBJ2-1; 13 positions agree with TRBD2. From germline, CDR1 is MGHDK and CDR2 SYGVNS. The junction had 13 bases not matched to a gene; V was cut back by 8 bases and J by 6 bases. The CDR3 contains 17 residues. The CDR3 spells CASETSGRWRSRNEQFF. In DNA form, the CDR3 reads TGTGCCAGCGAGACTAGCGGGAGGTGGAGGTCTCGCAATGAGCAGTTCTTC.

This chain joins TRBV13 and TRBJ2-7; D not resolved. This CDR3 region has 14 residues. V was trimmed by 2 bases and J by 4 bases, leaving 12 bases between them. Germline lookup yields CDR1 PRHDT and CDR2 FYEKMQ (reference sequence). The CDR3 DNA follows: TGTGCCAGCAGCTTACAGGTCCAAGGGTACGAGCAGTACTTC. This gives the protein CASSLQVQGYEQYF.

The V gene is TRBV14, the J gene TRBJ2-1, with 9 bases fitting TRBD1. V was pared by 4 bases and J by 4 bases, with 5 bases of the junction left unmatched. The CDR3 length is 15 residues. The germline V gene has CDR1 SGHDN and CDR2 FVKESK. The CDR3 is CASSPDRGIYNEQFF. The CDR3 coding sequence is TGTGCCAGCAGCCCTGACAGGGGGATTTACAATGAGCAGTTCTTC. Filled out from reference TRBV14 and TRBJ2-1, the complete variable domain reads EAGVTQFPSHSVIEKGQTVTLRCDPISGHDNLYWYRRVMGKEIKFLLHFVKESKQDESGMPNNRFLAERTGGTYSTLKVQPAELEDSGVYFCASSPDRGIYNEQFFGPGTRLTVL.

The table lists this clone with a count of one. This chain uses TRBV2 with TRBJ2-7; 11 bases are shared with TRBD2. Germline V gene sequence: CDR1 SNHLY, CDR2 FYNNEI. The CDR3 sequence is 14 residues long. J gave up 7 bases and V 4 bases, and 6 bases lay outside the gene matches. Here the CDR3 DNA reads TGTGCCAGCAGTGTGTCTAGCGGGAGGCGAGAGCAGTACTTC. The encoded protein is CASSVSSGRREQYF.

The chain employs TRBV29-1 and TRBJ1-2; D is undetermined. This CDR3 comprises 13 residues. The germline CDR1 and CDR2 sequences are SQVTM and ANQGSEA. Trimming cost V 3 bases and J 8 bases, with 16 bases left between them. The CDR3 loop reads CSVEAPDGTGYTF. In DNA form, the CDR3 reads TGCAGCGTTGAGGCCCCGGACGGCACCGGCTACACCTTC.

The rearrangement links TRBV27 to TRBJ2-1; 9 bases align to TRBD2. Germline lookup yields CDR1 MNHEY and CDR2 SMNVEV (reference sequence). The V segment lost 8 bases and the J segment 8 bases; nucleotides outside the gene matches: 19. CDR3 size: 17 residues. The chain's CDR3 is CASSQGASGIGWDEQFF. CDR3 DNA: TGTGCCAGCTCCCAAGGGGCTAGCGGGATTGGTTGGGATGAGCAGTTCTTC.

Here the CDR3 reads CASSFQRYSSDTQYF. The CDR3 DNA is TGTGCCAGCAGCTTTCAGCGGTACTCGTCAGATACGCAGTATTTT. The chain links TRBV5-5 to TRBJ2-3; D possibly corresponds to TRBD2 (5 bases). This CDR3 contains 15 residues. Per germline, CDR1 SGHKS and CDR2 YYEKEE (reference sequence). The germline V and J ends were trimmed by 2 bases and 4 bases, with 14 bases remaining between them.

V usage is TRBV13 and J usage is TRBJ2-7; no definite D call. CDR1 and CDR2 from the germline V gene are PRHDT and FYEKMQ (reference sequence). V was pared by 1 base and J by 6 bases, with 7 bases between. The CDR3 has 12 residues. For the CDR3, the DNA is TGTGCCAGCAGCTTAGCCGAAGCCGAGCAGTACTTC. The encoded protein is CASSLAEAEQYF.

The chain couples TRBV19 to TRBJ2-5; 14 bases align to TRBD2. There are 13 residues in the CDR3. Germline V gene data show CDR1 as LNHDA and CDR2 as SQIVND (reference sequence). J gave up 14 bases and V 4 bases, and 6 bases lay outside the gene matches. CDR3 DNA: TGTGCCAGTAGTACAGGGACTAGCGGGAGCCCATACTTC. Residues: CASSTGTSGSPYF.

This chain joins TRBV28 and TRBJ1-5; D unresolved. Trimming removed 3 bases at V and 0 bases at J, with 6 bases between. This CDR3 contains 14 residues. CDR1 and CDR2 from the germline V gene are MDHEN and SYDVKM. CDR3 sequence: CASSFLYSNQPQHF. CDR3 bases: TGTGCCAGCAGTTTTTTGTATAGCAATCAGCCCCAGCATTTT.

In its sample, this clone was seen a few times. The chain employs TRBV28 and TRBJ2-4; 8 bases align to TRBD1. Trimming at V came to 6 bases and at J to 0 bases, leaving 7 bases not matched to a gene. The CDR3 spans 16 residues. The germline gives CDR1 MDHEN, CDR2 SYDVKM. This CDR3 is CASRGTGALAKNIQYF. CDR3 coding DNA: TGTGCCAGCAGAGGGACAGGCGCTTTAGCCAAAAACATTCAGTACTTC.